This T cell receptor beta chain was recovered during a study of metastatic and nonmetastatic thyroid tumors. About the research overall: Comparative analysis of repertoires was undertaken across blood and tumor or nodule tissue obtained from malignant and benign thyroid patients.

As originally analysed: Across clinicopathological groups, CDR3 differences served as the basis for building a distant-metastasis classifier for papillary thyroid cancer. TCRdb redid the clone calls on the PCR reads using MiXCR. Clone size and V and J calls follow TCRdb, not the original study. Of over 20,000 clones detected, approximately 11% appear once; the ten largest clones hold roughly 7.6%. With 3 bases clipped from V and 2 bases from J, the junction kept 4 bases outside the gene matches. Looked up from germline, CDR1 is MRHNA and CDR2 is SNTAGT. The CDR3 is 16 residues long. Among the patients, none had received any treatment before thyroid surgery. This clone is medium-sized by share. The antigen remains unidentified. Study-level results: The reported finding was significantly higher TCR beta diversity in malignant thyroid tumors relative to benign nodules, in blood and tumor.

Source material: blood. The rearrangement uses TRBV6-4 and TRBJ2-3; 11 bases agree with TRBD2. This receptor was obtained from a female donor with papillary thyroid cancer or a benign thyroid nodule (not recorded which). Some clones in this sample may be carry-over from other donors' samples. The CDR3 region is CASSDTSGRPTDTQYF. The DNA for the CDR3 is TGTGCCAGCAGTGATACTAGCGGGAGACCCACAGATACGCAGTATTTT.